A selection of T cell receptor beta chains follows, all from one sample in a study of beta chain features in type 1 diabetes. Assay used: immunoSEQ multiplex PCR; TCRdb lists only in-frame clones, some missing. The sample has fewer than 400,000 clones, less than 9.5% seen once. Sample: central memory CD4+ T cells from blood. The source of these receptors is a woman younger than 35 in good health. Both conserved end residues are part of each CDR3. D genes are given only for firm matches. Only some rows state a clone size, as once, few, many or a class for expanded clones.

size	D	V	J	CDR3	DNA
few	-	TRBV7-2	TRBJ2-1	CASSLVAGSYNEQFF	TGTGCCAGCAGCTTAGTGGCGGGATCCTACAATGAGCAGTTCTTC
-	-	TRBV2	TRBJ2-5	CASSGGSGQETQYF	TGTGCCAGCAGTGGGGGTTCGGGCCAAGAGACCCAGTACTTC
few	-	TRBV6-6	TRBJ1-1	CASSSLLSDAEAFF	TGTGCCAGCAGTTCTCTTTTGTCGGACGCTGAAGCTTTCTTT
-	-	TRBV4-1	TRBJ2-6	CASRQTGGANVLTF	TGCGCCAGCAGACAAACAGGTGGGGCCAACGTCCTGACTTTC
-	-	TRBV7-8	TRBJ2-5	CASAGQPQETQYF	TGTGCCAGCGCGGGACAGCCGCAAGAGACCCAGTACTTC
-	TRBD2	TRBV7-9	TRBJ2-5	CASSLSAGGRQETQYF	TGTGCCAGCAGCCTCTCTGCCGGGGGGAGGCAAGAGACCCAGTACTTC
-	-	TRBV6-6	TRBJ1-5	CASSYPDTSSRAQHF	TGTGCCAGCAGTTACCCGGACACCAGCAGTAGGGCCCAGCATTTT
many	TRBD2	TRBV7-8	TRBJ2-7	CASSSPNWAGEYYEQYF	TGTGCCAGCAGCTCTCCAAACTGGGCGGGGGAATACTACGAGCAGTACTTC
many	-	TRBV29-1	TRBJ1-3	CSVERNMGDTIYF	TGCAGCGTGGAAAGGAACATGGGGGACACCATATATTTT
many	-	TRBV19	TRBJ2-7	CARKRPEQYF	TGTGCCAGAAAACGACCCGAGCAGTACTTC
-	-	TRBV7-3	TRBJ1-1	CASSLSGTTEAFF	TGTGCCAGCAGCTTATCCGGGACAACCGAAGCTTTCTTT
many	-	TRBV10-3	TRBJ2-7	CAIGDRVGDEQYF	TGTGCCATCGGAGATAGAGTGGGGGACGAGCAGTACTTC
-	TRBD2	TRBV15	TRBJ2-7	CATSRDRLAGLYEQYF	TGTGCCACCAGCAGAGATCGACTAGCGGGATTATACGAGCAGTACTTC
few	-	TRBV4-3	TRBJ2-1	CASSHFPSGGGPLNEQFF	TGCGCCAGCAGCCATTTCCCGTCAGGGGGAGGGCCTTTAAATGAGCAGTTCTTC
many	-	TRBV29-1	TRBJ1-1	CSAQMNTEAFF	TGCAGCGCCCAGATGAACACTGAAGCTTTCTTT
many	-	TRBV28	TRBJ2-1	CASSLGAAGENEQFF	TGTGCCAGCAGTTTGGGTGCGGCAGGGGAAAATGAGCAGTTCTTC
few	-	TRBV5-4	TRBJ2-1	CASGHILQGDNEQFF	TGTGCCAGCGGCCATATATTACAGGGAGACAATGAGCAGTTCTTC
-	TRBD1	TRBV4-2	TRBJ2-7	CASSQAEGQRNYEQYF	TGTGCCAGCAGCCAAGCCGAGGGACAGAGAAATTACGAGCAGTACTTC
-	-	TRBV4-3	TRBJ1-4	CASSLRENEKLFF	TGCGCCAGCAGCCTAAGAGAAAATGAAAAACTGTTTTTT
few	-	TRBV15	TRBJ2-7	CATSRGRPSYEQYF	TGTGCCACCAGCAGAGGCAGGCCGTCCTACGAGCAGTACTTC
few	TRBD2	TRBV7-2	TRBJ2-1	CASSLGLAGGSYNEQFF	TGTGCCAGCAGCTTGGGACTAGCGGGAGGTTCCTACAATGAGCAGTTCTTC
many	TRBD1	TRBV13	TRBJ2-7	CASRAQGRRSEQYF	TGTGCCAGCAGGGCACAGGGGCGTCGGAGCGAGCAGTACTTC